This TCR beta chain was profiled in a study of beta chain features in type 1 diabetes. Findings and limits, study-wide: In every one of the four CD4+ subsets, TCRB CDR3s were moderately but significantly shorter in Type 1 diabetes patients. In comparison with healthy donors, patients had naive, central memory and Treg TCRB repertoires that appeared more similar.

Germline V gene sequence: CDR1 SGHTA, CDR2 FQGNSA. This CDR3 has 16 amino acids. The V segment lost 6 bases and the J segment 1 base; nucleotides outside the gene matches: 9. In the case of this clone: Antigen unknown.

Expressed TCRB transcripts were sequenced because the isolated RNA had all been reverse transcribed beforehand. The method was immunoSEQ multiplex PCR; TCRdb's version includes in-frame clones alone and lacks a portion of them. The data show some 70,000 clones, with roughly half seen just once and 0.7% held by the top ten. The specimen sequenced was central memory CD4+ T cells from blood. The V and J genes are TRBV7-2 and TRBJ2-3, with 8 bases fitting TRBD2. The sequence was obtained from a man aged 30 to 45 with type 1 diabetes. The CDR3 DNA follows: TGTGCCAGCAGACCAATAGCGGGGCTTGGCACAGATACGCAGTATTTT. The encoded protein is CASRPIAGLGTDTQYF.